This T cell receptor beta chain was recorded in a study of OX40 agonist ivuxolimab in advanced cancers. Clones were read by immunoSEQ multiplex PCR, and TCRdb kept only the in-frame ones, dropping some. The sample shows tens of thousands of clones, more than 90% of them seen only once. This clone has only a few counts. The V and J ends lost 6 bases and 5 bases, in that order; junction bases with no gene match: 7. Germline lookup yields CDR1 SQVTM and CDR2 ANQGSEA. CDR3 length: 13 residues. The sequences come from CD4+ or CD8+ T cells sorted from blood, collected in a trial of the OX40 agonist ivuxolimab. This clonotype originated in an adult with an advanced solid tumor such as melanoma, head and neck, liver or kidney cancer. The chain carries TRBV29-1 and TRBJ2-1, with 7 nucleotides matching TRBD1. DNA of the CDR3: TGCAGCGTCGCTGAGGGGGCTAACAATGAGCAGTTCTTC. This translates into CSVAEGANNEQFF.